This TCR beta chain was recorded in a study of blood T cell repertoires in COVID-19. About the study: Collection of acute and convalescent COVID-19 samples took place in the United States, Italy and Spain. PBMCs, B-cell-depleted T cells, or T cells were the source of the cDNA or gDNA that made up the material.

As processed by the authors: Cell counts per sample came from amplifying reference gene primers. Sequencing was performed with immunoSEQ multiplex PCR; in TCRdb, only in-frame clones are kept and a portion is missing. The V and J calls and clone size come from that table; D and trimming were worked out from the DNA. The data contain fewer than 250,000 clones, about 80% of them singletons. Germline values: CDR1 SGDLS, CDR2 YYNGEE. V lost 3 bases and J 5 bases, leaving 15 bases between the germline ends. CDR3 length: 15 amino acids. Source material: peripheral blood. This chain uses TRBV9 with TRBJ2-4; tentatively, D is TRBD2 (6 bases). This TCR was recovered from a man aged 55 to 70 with acute or convalescent COVID-19. This chain's CDR3 is CASSAEGTGENIQYF. Written as DNA, the CDR3 is TGTGCCAGCAGCGCCGAAGGGACTGGGGAAAACATTCAGTACTTC.